This is a list of T cell receptor beta chains from one sample in a study of shared clonotypes between healthy human individuals. Sequencing used immunoSEQ multiplex PCR; TCRdb keeps in-frame clones, though not all of them. There are more than 200,000 clones in the sample; over 50% occur only once, and around 10% lies in the top ten. Sequencing used memory CD4+ T cells sorted from blood. Receptors were obtained from a man aged 25-45 years in good health. CDR3s include the opening cysteine and the closing phenylalanine or tryptophan. The order of the fields is D gene, J gene, V gene, CDR3 length, clone size, CDR3 DNA, CDR3 protein. D genes are given only for firm matches. Part of the rows lack a size; the others show once, few, many or a class for expanded clones.

NA TRBJ1-2 TRBV9 14 NA TGTGCCAGCAGCGTAGGGGAGGGGCGGAATGGCTACACCTTC CASSVGEGRNGYTF
NA TRBJ2-6 TRBV7-2 13 NA TGTGCCAGCAGCTTTCTAGGGGCCAACGTCCTGACTTTC CASSFLGANVLTF
NA TRBJ2-7 TRBV11-3 14 few TGTGCCAGCAGCTTAGACCCCACAACCTACGAGCAGTACTTC CASSLDPTTYEQYF
NA TRBJ2-3 TRBV5-1 14 NA TGCGCCAGCAGCTTGGGGGATGGCACAGATACGCAGTATTTT CASSLGDGTDTQYF
NA TRBJ2-6 TRBV18 17 few TGTGCCAGCTCAGTCAGTGGACCGAACTCTGGGGCCAACGTCCTGACTTTC CASSVSGPNSGANVLTF
TRBD1 TRBJ1-1 TRBV19 12 NA TGTGCCAGTAGTCCCGGACAGGGCCGAGCTTTCTTT CASSPGQGRAFF
NA TRBJ1-2 TRBV5-1 12 few TGCGCCAGCAGCGACGGGAACTATGGCTACACCTTC CASSDGNYGYTF
NA TRBJ1-3 TRBV30 14 once TGTGCCTGGAGGATTGACAGAACTGGAAACCCCATATATTTT CAWRIDRTGNPIYF
NA TRBJ1-2 TRBV28 14 once TGTGCCAGCAGTTTCGGACAGCCCATCTATGGCTACACCTTC CASSFGQPIYGYTF
NA TRBJ2-5 TRBV6-6 14 NA TGTGCCAGCAGTTACTCGGCAGGGGCGGAGACCCAGTACTTC CASSYSAGAETQYF
TRBD2 TRBJ2-6 TRBV27 18 NA TGTGCCAGCAGTTCACCAAACCGGCTAGCGGCCGGGGCCAACGTCCTGACTTTC CASSSPNRLAAGANVLTF
TRBD2 TRBJ2-1 TRBV19 15 NA TGTGCCAGTAAAAGCGGGAGCCGGCCTTATAATGAGCAGTTCTTC CASKSGSRPYNEQFF
NA TRBJ2-5 TRBV28 14 few TGTGCCAGCAGGCCAGGGACATCACAAGAGACCCAGTACTTC CASRPGTSQETQYF
TRBD1 TRBJ2-5 TRBV9 15 NA TGTGCCAGCGGGCGACAGGGGGCCTTTTCGGAGACCCAGTACTTC CASGRQGAFSETQYF
TRBD2 TRBJ2-1 TRBV29-1 16 NA TGCAGCGCAACCAAGACAAGCGGGAGGGACTACAATGAGCAGTTCTTC CSATKTSGRDYNEQFF
TRBD2 TRBJ2-1 TRBV5-4 15 NA TGTGCCAGCAGCTTGGAAGCGGGAGGATTAAATGAGCAGTTCTTC CASSLEAGGLNEQFF
NA TRBJ2-7 TRBV11-2 11 NA TGTGCCAGCAGCTTCAGTGACGAGCAGTACTTC CASSFSDEQYF
NA TRBJ2-7 TRBV11-2 16 NA TGTGCCAGCAGCTTAGATCTAGGGGACGTTTCCTACGAGCAGTACTTC CASSLDLGDVSYEQYF